The T cell receptor (beta chain) described here comes from a study of blood T cell repertoires in COVID-19. CDR3 length equals 18 residues. V was shortened by 1 base and J by 2 bases, with 18 bases between the two germline ends. CDR1 and CDR2 from the germline V gene are SGHTA and FQGNSA. Profiled with immunoSEQ multiplex PCR; TCRdb holds only in-frame clones, not every one. The data contain under 95,000 clones, 75% to 95% of them seen just once; the ten biggest clones take up 3% to 4%. The receptor comes from a woman between 50 and 59 years old in a cohort sampled during active COVID-19. The material sequenced was peripheral blood. The chain uses TRBV7-2 and TRBJ1-3; TRBD1 is a possible D gene (6 bases). The CDR3 DNA follows: TGTGCCAGCAGCTTAGTCTCGACAGGTCCCCTTACTGGAAACACCATATATTTT. This sequence encodes CASSLVSTGPLTGNTIYF.